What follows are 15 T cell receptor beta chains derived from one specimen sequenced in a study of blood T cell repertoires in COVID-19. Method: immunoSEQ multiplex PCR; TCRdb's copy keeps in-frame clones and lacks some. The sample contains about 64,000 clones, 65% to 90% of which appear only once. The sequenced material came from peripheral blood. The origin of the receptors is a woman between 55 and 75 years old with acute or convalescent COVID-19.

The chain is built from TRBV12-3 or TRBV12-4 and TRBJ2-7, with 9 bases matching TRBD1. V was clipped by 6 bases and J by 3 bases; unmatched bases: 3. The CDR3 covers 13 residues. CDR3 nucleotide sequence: TGTGCCAGCAGGATGACAGGGGGCTACGAGCAGTACTTC. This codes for CASRMTGGYEQYF.

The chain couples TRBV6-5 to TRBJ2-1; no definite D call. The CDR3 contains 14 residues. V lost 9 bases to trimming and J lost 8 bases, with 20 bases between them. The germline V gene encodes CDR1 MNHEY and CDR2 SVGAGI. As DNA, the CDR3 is TGTGCCAGTCAGAAAGACCTGGTAGCCGATGAGCAGTTCTTC. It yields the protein CASQKDLVADEQFF.

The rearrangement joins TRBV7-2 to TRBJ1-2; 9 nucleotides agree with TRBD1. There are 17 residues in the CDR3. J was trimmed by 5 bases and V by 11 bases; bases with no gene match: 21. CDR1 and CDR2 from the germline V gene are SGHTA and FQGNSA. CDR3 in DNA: TGTGCCTCCCAGGGGGGGACAGGGTTAGGGAGTTCATATGGCTACACCTTC. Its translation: CASQGGTGLGSSYGYTF. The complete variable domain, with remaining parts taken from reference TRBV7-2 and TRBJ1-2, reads GAGVSQSPSNKVTEKGKDVELRCDPISGHTALYWYRQSLGQGLEFLIYFQGNSAPDKSGLPSDRFSAERTGGSVSTLTIQRTQQEDSAVYLCASQGGTGLGSSYGYTFGSGTRLTVV.

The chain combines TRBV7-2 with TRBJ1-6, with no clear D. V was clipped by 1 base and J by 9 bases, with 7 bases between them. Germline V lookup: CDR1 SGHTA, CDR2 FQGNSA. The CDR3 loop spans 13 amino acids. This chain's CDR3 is CASSLGRLSPLHF. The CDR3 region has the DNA TGTGCCAGCAGCTTAGGTAGACTTTCACCCCTCCACTTT.

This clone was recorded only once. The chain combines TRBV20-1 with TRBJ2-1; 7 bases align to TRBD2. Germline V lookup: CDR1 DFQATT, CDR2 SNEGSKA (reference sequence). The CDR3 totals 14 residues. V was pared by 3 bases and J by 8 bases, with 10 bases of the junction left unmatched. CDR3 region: CSASQRTSRYEQFF. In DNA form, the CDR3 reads TGCAGTGCTAGTCAACGGACTAGTCGGTATGAGCAGTTCTTC.

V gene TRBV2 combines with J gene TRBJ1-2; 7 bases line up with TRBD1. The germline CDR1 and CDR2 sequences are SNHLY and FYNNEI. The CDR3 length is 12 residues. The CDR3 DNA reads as TGTGCTTTACTAGGGGGCGCGGACGGCTACACCTTC. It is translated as CALLGGADGYTF.

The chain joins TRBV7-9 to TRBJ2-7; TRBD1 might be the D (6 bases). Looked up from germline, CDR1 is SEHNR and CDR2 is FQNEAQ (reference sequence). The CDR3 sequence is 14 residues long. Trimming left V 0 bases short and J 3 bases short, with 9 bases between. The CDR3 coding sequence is TGTGCCAGCAGCTTAGCGGGGACATACTACGAGCAGTACTTC. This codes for CASSLAGTYYEQYF.

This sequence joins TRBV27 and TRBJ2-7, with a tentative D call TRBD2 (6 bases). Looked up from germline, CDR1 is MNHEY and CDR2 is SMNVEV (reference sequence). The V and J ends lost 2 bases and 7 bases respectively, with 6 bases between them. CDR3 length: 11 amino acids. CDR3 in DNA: TGTGCCAGCAGTTTAGGGGGGGAGCAGTACTTC. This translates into CASSLGGEQYF.

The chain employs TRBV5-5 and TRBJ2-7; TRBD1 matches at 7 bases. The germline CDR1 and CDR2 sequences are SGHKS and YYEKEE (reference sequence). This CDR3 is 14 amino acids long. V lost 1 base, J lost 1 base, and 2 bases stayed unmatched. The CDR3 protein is CASSLLTGSYEQYF. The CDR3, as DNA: TGTGCCAGCAGCTTGTTGACAGGGTCCTACGAGCAGTACTTC.

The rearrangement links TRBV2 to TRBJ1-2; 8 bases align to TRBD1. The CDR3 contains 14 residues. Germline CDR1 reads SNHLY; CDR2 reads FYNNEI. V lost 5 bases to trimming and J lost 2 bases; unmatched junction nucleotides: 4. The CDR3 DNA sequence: TGTGCCAGCAGTAACAGGGGGGCGAACTATGGCTACACCTTC. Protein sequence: CASSNRGANYGYTF.

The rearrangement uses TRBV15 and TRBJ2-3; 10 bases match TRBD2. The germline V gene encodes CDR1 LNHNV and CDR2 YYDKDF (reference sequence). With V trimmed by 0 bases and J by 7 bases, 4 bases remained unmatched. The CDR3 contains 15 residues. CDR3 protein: CATSRDRLAGHTQYF. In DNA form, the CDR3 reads TGTGCCACCAGCAGAGATCGACTAGCGGGTCATACGCAGTATTTT. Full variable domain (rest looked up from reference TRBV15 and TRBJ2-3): DAMVIQNPRYQVTQFGKPVTLSCSQTLNHNVMYWYQQKSSQAPKLLFHYYDKDFNNEADTPDNFQSRRPNTSFCFLDIRSPGLGDTAMYLCATSRDRLAGHTQYFGPGTRLTVL.

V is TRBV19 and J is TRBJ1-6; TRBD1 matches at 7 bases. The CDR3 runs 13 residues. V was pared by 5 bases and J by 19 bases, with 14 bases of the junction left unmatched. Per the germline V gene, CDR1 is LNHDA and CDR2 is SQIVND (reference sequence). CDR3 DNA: TGTGCCAGTAGTTCTGCACAGGGGACGATTGTTCACTTT. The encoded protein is CASSSAQGTIVHF.

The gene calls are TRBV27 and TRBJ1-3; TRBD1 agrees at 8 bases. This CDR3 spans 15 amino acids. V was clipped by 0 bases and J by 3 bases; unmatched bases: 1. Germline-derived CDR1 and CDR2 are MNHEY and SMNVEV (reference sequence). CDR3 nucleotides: TGTGCCAGCAGTTTATCGGACAGGGTTGGAAACACCATATATTTT. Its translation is CASSLSDRVGNTIYF.

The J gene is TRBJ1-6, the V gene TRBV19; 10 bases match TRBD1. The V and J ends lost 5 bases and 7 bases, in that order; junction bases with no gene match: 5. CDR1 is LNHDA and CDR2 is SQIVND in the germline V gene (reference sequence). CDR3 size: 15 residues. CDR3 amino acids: CASSSRDRGNSPLHF. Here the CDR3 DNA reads TGTGCCAGTAGTTCACGGGACAGGGGAAATTCACCCCTCCACTTT.

CDR3 region: CASSVGRMNTEAFF. The CDR3 DNA reads TGTGCCAGCAGTGTGGGGAGAATGAACACTGAAGCTTTCTTT. The gene calls are TRBV27 and TRBJ1-1, with D unresolved. Germline assignment: CDR1 MNHEY and CDR2 SMNVEV (reference sequence). V lost 5 bases, J lost 0 bases, and 10 bases lay in between. This CDR3 has 14 residues.